Below, 21 T cell receptor beta chains from the same sample are listed, as sequenced in a study of blood T cell repertoires in COVID-19 (dated by TCRdb to 2019 to 2021). Libraries were prepared through the immunoSEQ multiplex PCR assay. Here the immuneACCESS table is served through TCRdb, limited to in-frame sequences with V and J called. Missing clones are a known gap in these copies; in checked studies unresolved V genes cover under half, and the rest lacks a known reason. The sample has about 240,000 clones on record, roughly 86% of them singletons. The biggest ten clones account for about 2.9% of the sample. The sequencing sample was made of peripheral blood. These receptors were obtained from a woman aged 25 to 39 who had recovered from COVID-19.

V and J are TRBV2 and TRBJ2-5, with 10 positions matching TRBD1. The CDR3 spans 16 residues. CDR1 and CDR2 from the germline V gene are SNHLY and FYNNEI. Trimming removed 4 bases from V and 5 bases from J; junction bases left unmatched: 10. The CDR3 reads CASSGPGQGIRETQYF. DNA of the CDR3: TGTGCCAGCAGTGGGCCGGGACAGGGGATACGGGAGACCCAGTACTTC. The full variable domain, completed using reference TRBV2 and TRBJ2-5, is EPEVTQTPSHQVTQMGQEVILRCVPISNHLYFYWYRQILGQKVEFLVSFYNNEISEKSEIFDDQFSVERPDGSNFTLKIRSTKLEDSAMYFCASSGPGQGIRETQYFGPGTRLLVL.

The rearrangement joins TRBV5-1 to TRBJ1-1; maybe TRBD1 (5 bases). CDR1 SGHRS and CDR2 YFSETQ come from the germline V gene. The length of the CDR3 is 14 residues. V lost 4 bases and J lost 4, with 14 bases in between. In DNA, the CDR3 is TGCGCCAGCAGCATGGACAAAAGGGGCACTGAAGCTTTCTTT. As protein: CASSMDKRGTEAFF.

This rearrangement joins TRBV18 to TRBJ1-2; 10 positions match TRBD1. This CDR3 has 15 amino acids. The germline gives CDR1 KGHSH, CDR2 LQKENI. Trimming at V came to 4 bases and at J to 3 bases, leaving 5 bases not matched to a gene. DNA of the CDR3: TGTGCCAGCTCACTCCGGGGGACAGGGGACTATGGCTACACCTTC. Its translation is CASSLRGTGDYGYTF.

The V call is TRBV7-9, the J call TRBJ2-1, with D possibly matching TRBD2 (5 bases). The V end was cut by 5 bases, the J end by 12 bases, with 14 bases between. Germline V gives CDR1 SEHNR, CDR2 FQNEAQ (reference sequence). This CDR3 is 12 amino acids long. The CDR3 reads CASSPGPRGQFF. The CDR3 region has the DNA TGTGCCAGCAGCCCAGGACCCCGGGGGCAGTTCTTC.

J is TRBJ1-3 and V is TRBV2; D is uncertain. CDR3 length: 15 residues. CDR1 is SNHLY, CDR2 FYNNEI, per germline. Trimming left V 7 bases short and J 3 bases short, with 16 bases between. The CDR3: CASNDPRVIGNTIYF. Here the CDR3 DNA reads TGTGCCAGCAACGATCCCCGGGTAATTGGAAACACCATATATTTT.

The J gene is TRBJ2-5, the V gene TRBV3-1 (or the pseudogene TRBV3-2); D is possibly TRBD1 (7 bases). The V end lost 4 bases, the J end lost 5 bases, and 26 bases lay between the germline ends. Germline values: CDR1 LGHDT, CDR2 YNNKEL (reference sequence). The CDR3 is 18 residues long. Here the CDR3 reads CASSRGVGTGDFGETQYF. The CDR3 bases are TGTGCCAGCAGCCGGGGGGTCGGAACAGGGGATTTTGGGGAGACCCAGTACTTC.

This chain connects TRBV2 to TRBJ2-3, with 8 nucleotides matching TRBD2. Trimming removed 6 bases from V and 5 bases from J; junction bases left unmatched: 10. This CDR3 has 15 residues. Germline V gives CDR1 SNHLY, CDR2 FYNNEI. CDR3 DNA sequence: TGTGCCAGCAGACTAGCGGAACTAGCCAGAGATACGCAGTATTTT. Its translation is CASRLAELARDTQYF.

This clone has just one count. V is TRBV7-3 and J is TRBJ2-3; perhaps TRBD2 as D (6 bases). Germline CDR1 and CDR2: SGHTA and FQGTGA. The ends were cut back, 4 bases at V and 2 bases at J, with 10 bases in the middle. CDR3 length: 14 amino acids. The CDR3 sequence is CASSYGTVTDTQYF. CDR3 DNA sequence: TGTGCCAGCAGCTACGGGACTGTCACAGATACGCAGTATTTT. Looking up the rest from reference TRBV7-3 and TRBJ2-3 gives the full variable domain: GAGVSQTPSNKVTEKGKYVELRCDPISGHTALYWYRQSLGQGPEFLIYFQGTGAADDSGLPNDRFFAVRPEGSVSTLKIQRTERGDSAVYLCASSYGTVTDTQYFGPGTRLTVL.

The chain is built from TRBV30 and TRBJ2-7; 13 nucleotides match TRBD2. The CDR3 runs 15 residues. Germline lookup yields CDR1 GTSNPN and CDR2 SVGIG (reference sequence). V lost 2 bases to trimming and J lost 9 bases; unmatched junction nucleotides: 10. The CDR3 here is CAWSMGLAGPLRQYF. In DNA form, the CDR3 reads TGTGCCTGGAGTATGGGACTAGCGGGGCCGTTACGGCAGTACTTC.

In its sample, this clone was seen a few times. The gene calls are TRBV3-1 (or the pseudogene TRBV3-2) and TRBJ2-1; possible D gene TRBD2, 5 bases. V was pared by 0 bases and J by 8 bases, with 14 bases between. CDR1 LGHDT and CDR2 YNNKEL come from the germline V gene (reference sequence). The CDR3 consists of 15 residues. CDR3 sequence: CASSQDLLGGDEQFF. The CDR3 bases are TGTGCCAGCAGCCAAGATCTGCTTGGAGGCGATGAGCAGTTCTTC.

In nucleotides, the CDR3 is TGTGCCAGTACCCCTGATTTCGGCGGGAGCACAGATACGCAGTATTTT. Protein product: CASTPDFGGSTDTQYF. The rearrangement links TRBV19 to TRBJ2-3, with a possible D match to TRBD2 (5 bases). Trimming stripped 7 bases from V and 0 bases from J, with 17 bases between. Germline CDR1 and CDR2: LNHDA and SQIVND (reference sequence). This CDR3 region has 16 residues.

The chain carries TRBV11-2 and TRBJ1-1, with D uncertain. Germline CDR1 SGHAT, CDR2 FQNNGV. Trimming left V 5 bases short and J 6 bases short, with 10 bases between. The CDR3 spans 12 residues. The DNA for the CDR3 is TGTGCCAGCAGCCGGGGAACAGCTGAAGCTTTCTTT. It is translated as CASSRGTAEAFF.

This chain connects TRBV19 to TRBJ1-1, with 9 positions matching TRBD1. V lost 2 bases to trimming and J lost 6 bases; unmatched junction nucleotides: 7. Germline V lookup: CDR1 LNHDA, CDR2 SQIVND (reference sequence). The CDR3 spans 15 residues. The CDR3 DNA is TGTGCCAGTAGTATAATGACAGGGGGTTACGCTGAAGCTTTCTTT. This codes for CASSIMTGGYAEAFF.

The chain joins TRBV6-5 to TRBJ2-7, with D tentatively TRBD1 (6 bases). CDR1 is MNHEY, CDR2 SVGAGI, per germline. V lost 6 bases to trimming and J lost 2 bases, with 17 bases between them. This CDR3 region has 15 residues. The CDR3 bases are TGTGCCAGCAGCCACCATGGACAGAAAGCCTACGAGCAGTACTTC. Residues: CASSHHGQKAYEQYF.

This clone was seen only once. The chain employs TRBV6-2 or TRBV6-3 and TRBJ1-4; D gene uncertain. Trimming stripped 0 bases from V and 7 bases from J, with 6 bases between. CDR1 is MNHEY, CDR2 SVGEGT, per germline. The CDR3 is made up of 13 amino acids. The chain's CDR3 is CASSYSRAEKLFF. In DNA, the CDR3 is TGTGCCAGCAGTTACTCGCGCGCTGAAAAACTGTTTTTT.

The rearrangement links TRBV12-5 to TRBJ1-6; 9 bases map to TRBD1. Unmatched junction bases numbered 1, after V lost 6 bases and J lost 7 bases. CDR3 size: 13 residues. Looked up from germline, CDR1 is LGHNT and CDR2 is FRNRAP. The CDR3 sequence: CASGGQGNSPLHF. The CDR3 nucleotides read TGTGCTAGTGGGGGACAGGGAAATTCACCCCTCCACTTT. Using reference TRBV12-5 and TRBJ1-6 for the parts outside the CDR3, the full variable domain is DARVTQTPRHKVTEMGQEVTMRCQPILGHNTVFWYRQTMMQGLELLAYFRNRAPLDDSGMPKDRFSAEMPDATLATLKIQPSEPRDSAVYFCASGGQGNSPLHFGNGTRLTVT.

This chain joins TRBV7-2 and TRBJ2-3; no firm D call. This CDR3 is 14 amino acids long. Germline assignment: CDR1 SGHTA and CDR2 FQGNSA. V gave up 5 bases and J gave up 2 bases, with 11 bases separating them. The CDR3 DNA reads TGTGCCAGCAGCCTCACCAGGTTCACAGATACGCAGTATTTT. Its protein product is CASSLTRFTDTQYF.

The chain has TRBV12-3 or TRBV12-4 and TRBJ1-4, with D possibly being TRBD1 (6 bases). V shed 3 bases and J shed 12 bases, with 8 bases lying between them. There are 11 residues in the CDR3. The CDR3 DNA reads TGTGCCAGCAGTTTTTCAGGGGAACTGTTTTTT. Amino acid sequence: CASSFSGELFF.

The V gene is TRBV12-2, the J gene TRBJ1-1; the D call TRBD1 from the table was never checked on the DNA. TRBV12-2 is a pseudogene locus. This CDR3 is built from 16 residues. This CDR3 is CASRLSGTGTSTEAFF. The CDR3 nucleotides are TGTGCAAGTCGCTTAAGCGGGACAGGGACGAGCACTGAAGCTTTCTTT.

Concerning this clone: Other DNA sequences in this specimen translate into the identical CDR3. The rearrangement links TRBV5-6 to TRBJ1-1; 9 nucleotides align to TRBD1. The CDR3 is 13 residues long. Looked up from germline, CDR1 is SGHDT and CDR2 is YYEEEE. Unmatched junction bases numbered 4, after V lost 4 bases and J lost 6 bases. This CDR3 reads CASSLGQGAEAFF. The CDR3 DNA reads as TGTGCCAGCAGCCTGGGACAGGGCGCTGAAGCTTTCTTT. Combining the CDR3 with reference TRBV5-6 and TRBJ1-1 gives the whole variable domain DAGVTQSPTHLIKTRGQQVTLRCSPKSGHDTVSWYQQALGQGPQFIFQYYEEEERQRGNFPDRFSGHQFPNYSSELNVNALLLGDSALYLCASSLGQGAEAFFGQGTRLTVV.

The chain combines TRBV4-2 with TRBJ2-5; tentatively, D is TRBD1 (5 bases). Germline CDR1 LGHNA, CDR2 YNFKEQ. The CDR3 is made up of 15 amino acids. Trimming pared 0 bases from V and 3 bases from J, leaving 11 bases between. In DNA form, the CDR3 reads TGTGCCAGCAGCCAAGAAGCGCCGGACAAAGAGACCCAGTACTTC. Translating it yields CASSQEAPDKETQYF.